This is a list of T cell receptor beta chains from one sample in a study of T cell responses to AZD1222 COVID-19 vaccine. Assay: immunoSEQ multiplex PCR; the TCRdb copy retains only in-frame clones and omits some. Here the sample spans approximately 110,000 clones, more than 90% being singletons. Sequencing used peripheral blood, obtained on day 0 of AZD1222 vaccination. The receptors stem from an adult in good health. CDR3s include the opening cysteine and the closing phenylalanine or tryptophan. A D gene is named only where the DNA matches it firmly. For some rows the clone size is stated as once, few or many, or as a class when expanded; others skip it.

J: TRBJ2-2; V: TRBV7-9; D: .; size: .; DNA: TGTGCCAGCAGCTTAGAGATCCACAGGAGCGGGGGGGAGCTGTTTTTT; CDR3: CASSLEIHRSGGELFF
J: TRBJ1-2; V: TRBV9; D: .; size: .; DNA: TGTGCCAGCAGCGGGGATATATATGGCTACACCTTC; CDR3: CASSGDIYGYTF
J: TRBJ2-5; V: TRBV5-1; D: .; size: .; DNA: TGCGCCAGCAGCTTAGGGCTAGCGGAGACCCAGTACTTC; CDR3: CASSLGLAETQYF
J: TRBJ1-2; V: TRBV10-1; D: .; size: .; DNA: TGCGCCAGCAAATTATCAGGGGCGCGAGTTTTTGGCTACACCTTC; CDR3: CASKLSGARVFGYTF
J: TRBJ2-7; V: TRBV2; D: .; size: few; DNA: TGTGCCAGCAGCCAAATGGGCAGCTCCTACGAGCAGTACTTC; CDR3: CASSQMGSSYEQYF
J: TRBJ1-1; V: TRBV5-5; D: TRBD1; size: .; DNA: TGTGCCAGCAGCTTGGGCGGACAGGGGGCGAGGACTGAAGCTTTCTTT; CDR3: CASSLGGQGARTEAFF
J: TRBJ1-1; V: TRBV18; D: TRBD1; size: .; DNA: TGTGCCAGCTCATCGACAGGGAATATGAACACTGAAGCTTTCTTT; CDR3: CASSSTGNMNTEAFF
J: TRBJ2-7; V: TRBV6-5; D: TRBD1; size: .; DNA: TGTGCCAGCAGCGACGGCAGGGGGATGGGGGAGCAGTACTTC; CDR3: CASSDGRGMGEQYF
J: TRBJ1-5; V: TRBV7-2; D: .; size: .; DNA: TGTGCCAGCAGCTTTAACGATTTGCGCAATCAGCCCCAGCATTTT; CDR3: CASSFNDLRNQPQHF
J: TRBJ2-1; V: TRBV11-2; D: .; size: .; DNA: TGTGCCAGCAGCCGAGAAAATGAGCAGTTCTTC; CDR3: CASSRENEQFF
J: TRBJ1-3; V: TRBV19; D: .; size: once; DNA: TGTGCCAGTAGTATGAGAGCGAACACCATATATTTT; CDR3: CASSMRANTIYF
J: TRBJ2-7; V: TRBV11-2; D: .; size: .; DNA: TGTGCCAGCAGCTCGGACAGTCTGGGATACGAGCAGTACTTC; CDR3: CASSSDSLGYEQYF
J: TRBJ1-1; V: TRBV27; D: .; size: .; DNA: TGTGCCAGCAGTTTATCTTGGGATACTGAAGCTTTCTTT; CDR3: CASSLSWDTEAFF
J: TRBJ2-2; V: TRBV5-1; D: TRBD2; size: .; DNA: TGCGCCAGCAGCCCTACTAGCGGACTGAACACCGGGGAGCTGTTTTTT; CDR3: CASSPTSGLNTGELFF
J: TRBJ1-5; V: TRBV6-5; D: .; size: .; DNA: TGTGCCAGCAGCCTGAATAGCAATCAGCCCCAGCATTTT; CDR3: CASSLNSNQPQHF
J: TRBJ1-5; V: TRBV6-5; D: TRBD1; size: .; DNA: TGTGCCAGCAGTTATCGACAGGGTGGGAATCAGCCCCAGCATTTT; CDR3: CASSYRQGGNQPQHF
J: TRBJ1-2; V: TRBV11-3; D: .; size: once; DNA: TGTGCCAGCAGCCAAAATTCCTTAATTTCTAACTATGGCTACACCTTC; CDR3: CASSQNSLISNYGYTF
J: TRBJ1-1; V: TRBV11-2; D: TRBD1; size: .; DNA: TGTGCCAGCAGCGCAGCAGGGGGCACTGAAGCTTTCTTT; CDR3: CASSAAGGTEAFF
J: TRBJ2-7; V: TRBV4-1; D: TRBD1; size: .; DNA: TGCGCCAGCAGCCACCCTGGGACAGGCGCTTACGAGCAGTACTTC; CDR3: CASSHPGTGAYEQYF
J: TRBJ2-6; V: TRBV10-3; D: .; size: .; DNA: TGTGCCATCAGTGATCCGTCTGGGGCCAACGTCCTGACTTTC; CDR3: CAISDPSGANVLTF
J: TRBJ1-2; V: TRBV11-3; D: .; size: .; DNA: TGTGCCAGCAGCTCCCTCGCCTCTAACTATGGCTACACCTTC; CDR3: CASSSLASNYGYTF
J: TRBJ2-3; V: TRBV2; D: TRBD1; size: .; DNA: TGTGCCAGCGGACAGGGGATGGCAGATACGCAGTATTTT; CDR3: CASGQGMADTQYF
J: TRBJ2-2; V: TRBV19; D: .; size: .; DNA: TGTGCCAGTAGTATGGTCACCGGGGAGCTGTTTTTT; CDR3: CASSMVTGELFF
J: TRBJ1-1; V: TRBV11-1; D: .; size: .; DNA: TGTGCCAGCAGCAAGGGACCTAAAAACACTGAAGCTTTCTTT; CDR3: CASSKGPKNTEAFF
J: TRBJ1-2; V: TRBV28; D: .; size: .; DNA: TGTGCCAGCAGTTTAGACATTCGTGGCTACACCTTC; CDR3: CASSLDIRGYTF
J: TRBJ2-7; V: TRBV3-1/TRBV3-2; D: .; size: .; DNA: TGTGCCAGCAGCCAACGAGGGGAGCAGTACTTC; CDR3: CASSQRGEQYF
J: TRBJ1-5; V: TRBV19; D: .; size: .; DNA: TGTGCCAGTGGGGGTAGCAATCAGCCCCAGCATTTT; CDR3: CASGGSNQPQHF
J: TRBJ1-5; V: TRBV10-3; D: .; size: .; DNA: TGTGCCATCAGTGAATACAGTAGCAATCAGCCCCAGCATTTT; CDR3: CAISEYSSNQPQHF
J: TRBJ1-4; V: TRBV5-6; D: TRBD1; size: .; DNA: TGTGCCAGCAGCTCGGGGACAGGGTGGGGTGAAAAACTGTTTTTT; CDR3: CASSSGTGWGEKLFF
J: TRBJ1-5; V: TRBV3-1/TRBV3-2; D: TRBD1; size: .; DNA: TGTGCCAGCAGCCGTCAGGGGGCGAATCAGCCCCAGCATTTT; CDR3: CASSRQGANQPQHF
J: TRBJ1-2; V: TRBV7-9; D: .; size: .; DNA: TGTGCCAGCAGCGCCCCAGGACGCGTTTATGGCTACACCTTC; CDR3: CASSAPGRVYGYTF